Each of the 15 T cell receptor beta chains below was sequenced from the same sample in a study of beta chain features in type 1 diabetes. Points from the study as a whole: Patients with Type 1 diabetes showed moderately but significantly shorter TCRB CDR3s in all four CD4+ subsets.

What these receptors recognize is not known. cDNA synthesis used the whole RNA isolate, giving expressed TCRB sequences. Generated by immunoSEQ multiplex PCR, the TCRdb table keeps only in-frame clones and is missing some. The sample contains about 270,000 clones, approximately 14% of which appear only once. What was sequenced was naive CD4+ T cells from blood. These receptors came from a man aged 30 to 45 with type 1 diabetes.

This clone showed up just a few times. The chain links TRBV18 to TRBJ1-4, with 7 bases lining up with TRBD1. J was trimmed by 11 bases and V by 5 bases; bases with no gene match: 2. This CDR3 comprises 11 residues. Germline V gene data show CDR1 as KGHSH and CDR2 as LQKENI. CDR3 DNA: TGTGCCAGCTCATCGACAGGGAAACTGTTTTTT. Translated: CASSSTGKLFF.

This clone was observed a handful of times. The chain uses TRBV9 and TRBJ2-1, with no clear D. Between the trimmed V and J ends, which lost 2 bases and 4 bases, there was a span of 4 bases. Looked up from germline, CDR1 is SGDLS and CDR2 is YYNGEE. The CDR3 is made up of 12 amino acids. The CDR3 is CASSVGYNEQFF. The DNA of the CDR3 is TGTGCCAGCAGCGTCGGTTACAATGAGCAGTTCTTC.

This clone showed up just a few times. V gene TRBV29-1 combines with J gene TRBJ2-5, with 11 bases fitting TRBD1. CDR3 length: 14 residues. Germline loops: CDR1 SQVTM, CDR2 ANQGSEA. Trimming at V came to 6 bases and at J to 3 bases, leaving 6 bases not matched to a gene. The CDR3 protein is CSVLRDRGKETQYF. Here the CDR3 DNA reads TGCAGCGTCCTCCGGGACAGGGGGAAAGAGACCCAGTACTTC.

The chain employs TRBV28 and TRBJ2-7; TRBD1 is a possible D gene (5 bases). Germline V gives CDR1 MDHEN, CDR2 SYDVKM. The CDR3 contains 13 residues. Trimming removed 6 bases at V and 1 base at J, with 10 bases between. The CDR3 nucleotides are TGTGCCAGCAGGGAGCAGGGATCCTACGAGCAGTACTTC. Translating gives CASREQGSYEQYF. Together with reference TRBV28 and TRBJ2-7, the CDR3 gives the full variable domain: DVKVTQSSRYLVKRTGEKVFLECVQDMDHENMFWYRQDPGLGLRLIYFSYDVKMKEKGDIPEGYSVSREKKERFSLILESASTNQTSMYLCASREQGSYEQYFGPGTRLTVT.

This chain joins TRBV4-3 and TRBJ2-7; 8 bases map to TRBD1. The CDR3 spans 16 residues. Losses at the gene ends were 4 bases for V and 0 bases for J; bases not matched to a gene: 8. Looked up from germline, CDR1 is LGHNA and CDR2 is YSLEER. CDR3 sequence reads: CASSPGPDRGSYEQYF. In DNA, the CDR3 is TGCGCCAGCAGCCCAGGCCCCGACAGGGGCTCCTACGAGCAGTACTTC.

This clone was seen only a few times. The genes are TRBV5-1 and TRBJ2-3; 13 nucleotides match TRBD2. The germline V gene encodes CDR1 SGHRS and CDR2 YFSETQ. The CDR3 is made up of 16 amino acids. The V and J ends lost 3 bases and 5 bases, in that order; junction bases with no gene match: 6. DNA for the CDR3: TGCGCCAGCAGCTCCGGGACTAGCGGGATCGGAGATACGCAGTATTTT. This translates into CASSSGTSGIGDTQYF.

This chain connects TRBV9 to TRBJ2-2; 8 bases fit TRBD2. The CDR3 extends over 17 amino acids. V shed 0 bases, J shed 4 bases, and the junction held 8 bases outside the gene matches. Germline V gives CDR1 SGDLS, CDR2 YYNGEE. This CDR3 reads CASSVVSGGPGTGELFF. The CDR3 DNA reads as TGTGCCAGCAGCGTAGTATCGGGAGGGCCGGGCACCGGGGAGCTGTTTTTT. Looking up the rest from reference TRBV9 and TRBJ2-2 gives the full variable domain: DSGVTQTPKHLITATGQRVTLRCSPRSGDLSVYWYQQSLDQGLQFLIQYYNGEERAKGNILERFSAQQFPDLHSELNLSSLELGDSALYFCASSVVSGGPGTGELFFGEGSRLTVL.

The chain is built from TRBV7-9 and TRBJ2-3, with D possibly TRBD1 on 5 matching bases. CDR3 size: 17 residues. CDR1 and CDR2 (germline): SEHNR, FQNEAQ (reference sequence). V dropped 5 bases and J dropped 0 bases, with 18 bases sitting between them. CDR3 region: CASSLGLQVTSTDTQYF. DNA of the CDR3: TGTGCCAGCAGCCTTGGCCTACAGGTGACTAGCACAGATACGCAGTATTTT.

In its sample, this clone was seen a few times. The gene calls are TRBV6-6 and TRBJ2-7; 11 nucleotides align to TRBD1. V shed 4 bases and J 6 bases; nucleotides not matched to a gene: 8. The CDR3 covers 15 residues. Germline lookup yields CDR1 MNHNY and CDR2 SVGAGI (reference sequence). This CDR3 is CASSSRGQGAFEQYF. For the CDR3, the DNA is TGTGCCAGCAGTTCAAGAGGACAGGGGGCTTTCGAGCAGTACTTC.

There are a few counts of this clone. The chain is built from TRBV25-1 and TRBJ2-1, with D possibly TRBD1 on 5 matching bases. Between the trimmed V and J ends, which lost 3 bases and 8 bases, there was a span of 8 bases. Germline V lookup: CDR1 MGHDK, CDR2 SYGVNS. This CDR3 has 12 amino acids. CDR3 loop: CASSEVGDEQFF. CDR3 sequence (DNA): TGTGCCAGCAGTGAGGTAGGGGATGAGCAGTTCTTC.

V is TRBV7-9 and J is TRBJ2-1, with TRBD2 as a possible D gene (6 bases). Trimming shortened V by 5 bases and J by 5 bases, and 16 bases separated the two germline ends. There are 15 residues in the CDR3. Germline loops: CDR1 SEHNR, CDR2 FQNEAQ (reference sequence). CDR3 coding DNA: TGTGCCAGCAGCGCCCGGGGGAATCGGAACAATGAGCAGTTCTTC. Protein: CASSARGNRNNEQFF.

The V call is TRBV10-3, the J call TRBJ1-2; the D is unclear. The V gene lost 4 bases and the J gene lost 5 bases, with 8 bases spanning the gap. Germline assignment: CDR1 ENHRY and CDR2 SYGVKD. The CDR3 loop spans 12 amino acids. The CDR3 loop reads CAISGYGYGYTF. The DNA for the CDR3 is TGTGCCATCAGTGGATACGGGTATGGCTACACCTTC.

This clone appeared a few times. The rearrangement links TRBV7-2 to TRBJ2-3; tentatively, D is TRBD2 (6 bases). Trimming pared 5 bases from V and 3 bases from J, leaving 12 bases between. Germline V gene lookup returns CDR1 SGHTA and CDR2 FQGNSA. The CDR3 loop spans 14 amino acids. The CDR3 region has the DNA TGTGCCAGCAGCAGAACGACTAGGACAGATACGCAGTATTTT. It translates to CASSRTTRTDTQYF.

This clone was observed a handful of times. The chain employs TRBV7-2 and TRBJ1-5, with D maybe TRBD1 (5 bases). Germline assignment: CDR1 SGHTA and CDR2 FQGNSA. The V end was cut by 1 base, the J end by 5 bases, with 15 bases between. This CDR3 is 16 amino acids long. The CDR3 DNA reads as TGTGCCAGCAGCTTAGTGGCAGGGCCTGGGGATCAGCCCCAGCATTTT. This encodes CASSLVAGPGDQPQHF.

This clone appeared a few times. The chain couples TRBV7-2 to TRBJ1-5; D is unclear. Per the germline V gene, CDR1 is SGHTA and CDR2 is FQGNSA. The CDR3 runs to 13 residues. V dropped 1 base and J dropped 6 bases, with 7 bases sitting between them. CDR3 sequence reads: CASSLDSGQPQHF. The CDR3 DNA sequence: TGTGCCAGCAGCTTAGATTCCGGTCAGCCCCAGCATTTT.